This TCR beta chain is from a study of HIV-infected patients and healthy controls. Study-level findings and limits: Healthy controls shared more CDR3 sequences between individuals than HIV-infected patients did. The authors saw processing only sixteen HIV-infected individuals as a major limitation on generality.

The CDR3 spans 13 residues. Germline CDR1 reads MDHEN; CDR2 reads SYDVKM. V lost 9 bases and J lost 1, with 12 bases in between. This clonotype appeared many times. The target antigen is unknown. Around 0.5 ug RNA was reverse transcribed with alpha and beta constant-region primers. Using multiplexing indices, alpha and beta chain libraries were generated apart by chain-specific third strand synthesis. Each cDNA molecule was barcoded, and a single primer pair amplified each chain. TCRdb independently ran MiXCR on the 5' RACE reads; one entry per CDR3 protein. The profile covers under 20,000 distinct CDR3 sequences, with over 9.5% appearing a single time and about 3% taken by the ten largest. No cell fractionation was done, so the repertoire covers all unsorted peripheral blood T cells.

This sequence joins TRBV28 and TRBJ1-1; no firm D call. This clonotype was obtained from an adult in good health. The sample was blood. In DNA, the CDR3 is TGTGCCAGTAAAGGGCTGACGAACACTGAAGCTTTCTTT. Protein sequence: CASKGLTNTEAFF.